Sequencing of this T cell receptor beta chain was carried out in a study of shared clonotypes between healthy human individuals. About this clone itself: What it binds is unknown.

The V gene's germline CDR1 is SGHRS and CDR2 YFSETQ. The CDR3 runs to 16 residues. Germline trimming cut 3 bases from V and 7 bases from J; bases unmatched to any gene: 11. Using immunoSEQ multiplex PCR, the repertoire was profiled, and TCRdb retains in-frame clones only, with some absent. The sample holds about 2 million clones; over 85% are singletons and the top ten take roughly 0.13%. Whole-study findings and limits: As a rule, naive subsets had a larger estimated richness than memory subsets.

The receptor was isolated from a man between 18 and 35 years old in good health. Sequencing was performed on naive CD4+ T cells sorted from blood. Described subset: CD45RA+ positively selected. This chain joins TRBV5-1 and TRBJ2-7; 12 bases line up with TRBD2. CDR3 sequence (DNA): TGCGCCAGCAGCTCCACAAAGACTAGCGGGGGAGGTGAGCAGTACTTC. Translation: CASSSTKTSGGGEQYF.